The clone carrying this T cell receptor beta chain was recorded only once. Its specificity is unknown. This entry is derived from a study of CD4+ T cells in melanoma. CDR3 length: 16 residues. Germline V gene lookup returns CDR1 SGHAT and CDR2 FQNNGV. V shed 5 bases and J shed 2 bases, with 19 bases lying between them. Clones were sequenced by immunoSEQ multiplex PCR, and TCRdb holds only the in-frame ones, with some missing. The data show roughly 60,000 clones, 55% to 75% seen once. Study-wide findings and caveats: Diverse differentiation states were reported for melanoma neoantigen-specific CD4+ T cells.

The sample taken for sequencing was tumor tissue. The TCR sequence derives from a human donor with melanoma. The chain recombines TRBV11-2 with TRBJ2-7, with D perhaps TRBD2 (6 bases). For the CDR3, the DNA is TGTGCCAGCAGCCCTTTAGGGAGGACGGTAGCCTACGAGCAGTACTTC. Protein sequence: CASSPLGRTVAYEQYF.